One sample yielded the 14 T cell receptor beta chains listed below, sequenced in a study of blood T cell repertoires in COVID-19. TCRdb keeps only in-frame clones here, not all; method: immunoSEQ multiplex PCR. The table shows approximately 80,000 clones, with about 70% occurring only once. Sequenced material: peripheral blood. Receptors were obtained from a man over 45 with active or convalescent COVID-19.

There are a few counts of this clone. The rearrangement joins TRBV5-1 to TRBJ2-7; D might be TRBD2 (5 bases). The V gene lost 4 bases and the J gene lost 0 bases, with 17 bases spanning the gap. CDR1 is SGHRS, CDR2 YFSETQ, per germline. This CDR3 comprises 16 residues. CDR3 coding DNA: TGCGCCAGCAGCCTGCCCGGACTCGCCCACTCCTACGAGCAGTACTTC. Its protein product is CASSLPGLAHSYEQYF.

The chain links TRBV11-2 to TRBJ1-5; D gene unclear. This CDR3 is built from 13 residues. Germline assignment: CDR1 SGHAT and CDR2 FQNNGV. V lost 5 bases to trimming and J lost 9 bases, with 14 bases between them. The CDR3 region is CASSLLRSRPQHF. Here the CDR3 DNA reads TGTGCCAGCAGCCTCCTCCGGAGTCGGCCCCAGCATTTT.

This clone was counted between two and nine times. The CDR3 sequence is CASSSPRSTSTDTQYF. CDR3 bases: TGTGCCAGCAGTTCCCCCCGTAGTACTAGCACAGATACGCAGTATTTT. The chain couples TRBV27 to TRBJ2-3; D gene uncertain. Germline V gene sequence: CDR1 MNHEY, CDR2 SMNVEV (reference sequence). V was pared by 4 bases and J by 0 bases, with 14 bases between. This CDR3 is 16 amino acids long.

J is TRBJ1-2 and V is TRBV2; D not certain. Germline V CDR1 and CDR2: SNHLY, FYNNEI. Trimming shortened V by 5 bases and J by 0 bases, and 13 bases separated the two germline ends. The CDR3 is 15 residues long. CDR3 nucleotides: TGTGCCAGCAGTAGACTTATGTTGCCTAACTATGGCTACACCTTC. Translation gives CASSRLMLPNYGYTF.

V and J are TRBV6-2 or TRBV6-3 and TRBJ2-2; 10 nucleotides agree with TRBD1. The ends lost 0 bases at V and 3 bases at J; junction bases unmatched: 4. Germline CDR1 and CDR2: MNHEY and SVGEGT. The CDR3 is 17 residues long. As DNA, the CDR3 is TGTGCCAGCAGTTACTCGATTGGGACAGGGGACACCGGGGAGCTGTTTTTT. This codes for CASSYSIGTGDTGELFF.

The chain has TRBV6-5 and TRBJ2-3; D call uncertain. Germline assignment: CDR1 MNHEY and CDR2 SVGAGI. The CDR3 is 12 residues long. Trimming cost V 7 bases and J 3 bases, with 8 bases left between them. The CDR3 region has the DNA TGTGCCAGCATTTCTCCGACAGATACGCAGTATTTT. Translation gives CASISPTDTQYF.

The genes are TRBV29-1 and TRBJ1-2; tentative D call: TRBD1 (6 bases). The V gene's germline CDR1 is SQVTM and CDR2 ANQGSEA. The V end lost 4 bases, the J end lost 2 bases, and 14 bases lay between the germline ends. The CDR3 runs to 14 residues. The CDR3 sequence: CSVVPNRANYGYTF. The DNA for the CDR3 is TGCAGCGTTGTCCCGAACAGGGCGAACTATGGCTACACCTTC. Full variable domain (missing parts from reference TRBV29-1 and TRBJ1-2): SAVISQKPSRDICQRGTSLTIQCQVDSQVTMMFWYRQQPGQSLTLIATANQGSEATYESGFVIDKFPISRPNLTFSTLTVSNMSPEDSSIYLCSVVPNRANYGYTFGSGTRLTVV.

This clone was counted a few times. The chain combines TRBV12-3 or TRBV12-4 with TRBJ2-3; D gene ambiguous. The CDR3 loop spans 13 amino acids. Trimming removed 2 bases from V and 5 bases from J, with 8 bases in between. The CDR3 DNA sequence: TGTGCCAGCAGTTTATTGCTAGGAGATACGCAGTATTTT. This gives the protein CASSLLLGDTQYF.

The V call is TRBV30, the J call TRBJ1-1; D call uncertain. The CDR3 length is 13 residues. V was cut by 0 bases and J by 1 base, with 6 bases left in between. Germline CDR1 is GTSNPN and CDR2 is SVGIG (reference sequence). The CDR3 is CAWSVSSNTEAFF. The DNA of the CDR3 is TGTGCCTGGAGTGTATCTTCGAACACTGAAGCTTTCTTT.

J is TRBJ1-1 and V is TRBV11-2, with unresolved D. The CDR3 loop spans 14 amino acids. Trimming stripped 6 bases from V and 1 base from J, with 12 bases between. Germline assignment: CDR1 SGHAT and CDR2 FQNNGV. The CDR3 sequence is CASREGTGNTEAFF. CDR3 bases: TGTGCCAGCAGGGAGGGCACGGGGAACACTGAAGCTTTCTTT.

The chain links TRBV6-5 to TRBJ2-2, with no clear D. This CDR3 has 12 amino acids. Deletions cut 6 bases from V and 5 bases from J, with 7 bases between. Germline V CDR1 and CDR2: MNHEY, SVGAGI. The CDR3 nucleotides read TGTGCCAGCAGGACGACTACCGGGGAGCTGTTTTTT. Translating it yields CASRTTTGELFF.

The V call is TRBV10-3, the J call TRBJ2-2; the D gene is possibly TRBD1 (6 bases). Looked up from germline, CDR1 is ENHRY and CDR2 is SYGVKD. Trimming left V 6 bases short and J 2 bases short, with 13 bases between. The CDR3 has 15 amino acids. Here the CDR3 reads CAISYQDSNTGELFF. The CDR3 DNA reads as TGTGCCATCAGCTACCAGGACAGTAACACCGGGGAGCTGTTTTTT.

CDR3 nucleotide sequence: TGTGCCAGCAGCCCGGGACAGGGGAACACCGGGGAGCTGTTTTTT. It encodes CASSPGQGNTGELFF. This chain uses TRBV7-3 with TRBJ2-2; 9 positions agree with TRBD1. This CDR3 region has 15 residues. The junction had 2 bases not matched to a gene; V was cut back by 5 bases and J by 1 base. Germline V gene data show CDR1 as SGHTA and CDR2 as FQGTGA.

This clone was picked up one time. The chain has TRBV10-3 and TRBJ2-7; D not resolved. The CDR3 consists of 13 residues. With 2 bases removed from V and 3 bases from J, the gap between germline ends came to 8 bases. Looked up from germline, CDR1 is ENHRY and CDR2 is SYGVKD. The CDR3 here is CAISEPLHYEQYF. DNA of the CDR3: TGTGCCATCAGTGAGCCACTACACTACGAGCAGTACTTC.